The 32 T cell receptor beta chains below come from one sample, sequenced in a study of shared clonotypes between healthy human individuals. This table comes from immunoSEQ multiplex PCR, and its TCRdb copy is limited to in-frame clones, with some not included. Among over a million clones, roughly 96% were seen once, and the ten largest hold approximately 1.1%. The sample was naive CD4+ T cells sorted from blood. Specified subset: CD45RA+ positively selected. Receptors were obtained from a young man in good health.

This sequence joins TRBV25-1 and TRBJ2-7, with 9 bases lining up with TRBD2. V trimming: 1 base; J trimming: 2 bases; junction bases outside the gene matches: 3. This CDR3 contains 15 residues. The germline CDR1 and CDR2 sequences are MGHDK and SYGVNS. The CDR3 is CASSEFGGRAYEQYF. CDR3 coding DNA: TGTGCCAGCAGTGAATTTGGCGGGAGGGCCTACGAGCAGTACTTC.

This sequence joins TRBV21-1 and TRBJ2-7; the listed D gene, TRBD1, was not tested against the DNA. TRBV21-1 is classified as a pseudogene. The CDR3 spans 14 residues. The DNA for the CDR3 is TGTGCCAGCAGCCCGTTCCTGGCCCTTTACGAGCAGTACTTC. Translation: CASSPFLALYEQYF.

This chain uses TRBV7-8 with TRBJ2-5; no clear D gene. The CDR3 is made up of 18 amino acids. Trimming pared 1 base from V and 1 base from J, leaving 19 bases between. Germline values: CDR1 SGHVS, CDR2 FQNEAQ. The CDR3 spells CASSLEVFTTAIQETQYF. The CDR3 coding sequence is TGTGCCAGCAGCTTAGAAGTCTTTACTACCGCGATCCAAGAGACCCAGTACTTC.

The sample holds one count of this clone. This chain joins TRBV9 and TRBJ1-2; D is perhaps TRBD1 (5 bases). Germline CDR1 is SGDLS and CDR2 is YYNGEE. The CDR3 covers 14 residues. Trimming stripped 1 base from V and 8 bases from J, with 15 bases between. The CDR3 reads CASSVRALGDGYTF. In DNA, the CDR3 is TGTGCCAGCAGCGTAAGGGCCTTGGGGGACGGCTACACCTTC.

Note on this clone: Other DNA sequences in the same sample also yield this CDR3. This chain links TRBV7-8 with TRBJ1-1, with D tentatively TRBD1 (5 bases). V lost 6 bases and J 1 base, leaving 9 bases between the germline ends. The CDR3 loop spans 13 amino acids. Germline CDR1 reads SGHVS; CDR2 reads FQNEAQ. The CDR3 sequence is CASSSTGNTEAFF. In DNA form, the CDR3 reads TGTGCCAGCAGTTCTACAGGGAACACTGAAGCTTTCTTT.

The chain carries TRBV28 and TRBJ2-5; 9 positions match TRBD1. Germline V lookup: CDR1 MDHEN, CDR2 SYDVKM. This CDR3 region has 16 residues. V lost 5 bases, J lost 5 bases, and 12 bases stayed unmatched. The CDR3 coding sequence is TGTGCCAGCAGTACCTACAGGGGGCTTGTCGGGGAGACCCAGTACTTC. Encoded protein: CASSTYRGLVGETQYF. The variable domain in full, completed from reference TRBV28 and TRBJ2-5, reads DVKVTQSSRYLVKRTGEKVFLECVQDMDHENMFWYRQDPGLGLRLIYFSYDVKMKEKGDIPEGYSVSREKKERFSLILESASTNQTSMYLCASSTYRGLVGETQYFGPGTRLLVL.

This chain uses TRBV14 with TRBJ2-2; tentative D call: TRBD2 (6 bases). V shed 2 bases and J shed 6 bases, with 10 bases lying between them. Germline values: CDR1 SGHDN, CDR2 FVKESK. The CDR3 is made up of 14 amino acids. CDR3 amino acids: CASSQWDLSGELFF. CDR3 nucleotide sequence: TGTGCCAGCAGCCAATGGGACTTATCCGGGGAGCTGTTTTTT.

DNA of the CDR3: TGTGCCAGCAGCATAACAGGGGGCGCGAACACTGAAGCTTTCTTT. This codes for CASSITGGANTEAFF. This sequence joins TRBV5-4 and TRBJ1-1; 9 bases agree with TRBD1. Germline V CDR1 and CDR2: SGHNT, YYREEE (reference sequence). CDR3 length equals 15 residues. V lost 4 bases and J lost 1; bases outside the gene matches: 5.

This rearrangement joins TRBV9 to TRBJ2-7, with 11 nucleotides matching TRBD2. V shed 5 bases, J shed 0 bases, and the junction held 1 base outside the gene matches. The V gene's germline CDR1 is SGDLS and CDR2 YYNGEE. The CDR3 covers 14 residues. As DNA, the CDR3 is TGTGCCAGCAGTAGCGGGAGGGACTCCTACGAGCAGTACTTC. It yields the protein CASSSGRDSYEQYF.

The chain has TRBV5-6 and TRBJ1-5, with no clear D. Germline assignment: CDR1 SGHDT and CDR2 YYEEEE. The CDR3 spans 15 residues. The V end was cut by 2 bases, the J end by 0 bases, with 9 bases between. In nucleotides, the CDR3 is TGTGCCAGCAGCTTTAGCGGTCGTAGCAATCAGCCCCAGCATTTT. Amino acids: CASSFSGRSNQPQHF.

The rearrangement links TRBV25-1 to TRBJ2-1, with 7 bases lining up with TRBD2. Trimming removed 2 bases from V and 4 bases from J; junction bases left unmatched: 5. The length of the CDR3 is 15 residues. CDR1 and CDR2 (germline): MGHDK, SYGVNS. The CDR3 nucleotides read TGTGCCAGCAGTGAACCCCGCGGGAGTTACAATGAGCAGTTCTTC. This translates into CASSEPRGSYNEQFF.

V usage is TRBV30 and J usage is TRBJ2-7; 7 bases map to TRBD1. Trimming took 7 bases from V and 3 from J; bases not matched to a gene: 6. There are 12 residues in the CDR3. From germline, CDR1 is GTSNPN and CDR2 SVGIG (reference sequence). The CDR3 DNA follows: TGTGCCTTCGGGGACAGAAACTACGAGCAGTACTTC. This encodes CAFGDRNYEQYF.

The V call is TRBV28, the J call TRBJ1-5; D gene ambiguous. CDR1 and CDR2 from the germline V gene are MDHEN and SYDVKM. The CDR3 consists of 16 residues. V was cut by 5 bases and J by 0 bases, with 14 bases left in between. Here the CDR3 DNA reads TGTGCCAGCAGTACCCGCGGCTCAGGTAGCAATCAGCCCCAGCATTTT. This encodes CASSTRGSGSNQPQHF.

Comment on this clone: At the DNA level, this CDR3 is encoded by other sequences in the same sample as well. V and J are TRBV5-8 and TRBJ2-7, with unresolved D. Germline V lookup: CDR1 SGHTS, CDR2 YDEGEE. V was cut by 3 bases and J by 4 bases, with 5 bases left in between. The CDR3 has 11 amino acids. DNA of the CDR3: TGTGCCAGCAGCTCGCGGTACGAGCAGTACTTC. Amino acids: CASSSRYEQYF.

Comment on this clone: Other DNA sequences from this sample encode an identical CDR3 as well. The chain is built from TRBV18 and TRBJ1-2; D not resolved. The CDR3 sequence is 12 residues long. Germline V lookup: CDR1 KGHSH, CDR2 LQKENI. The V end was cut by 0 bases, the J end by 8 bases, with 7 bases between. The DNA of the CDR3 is TGTGCCAGCTCACCACCGGGAGAAGGCTACACCTTC. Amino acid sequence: CASSPPGEGYTF. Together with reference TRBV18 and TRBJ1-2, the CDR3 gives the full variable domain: NAGVMQNPRHLVRRRGQEARLRCSPMKGHSHVYWYRQLPEEGLKFMVYLQKENIIDESGMPKERFSAEFPKEGPSILRIQQVVRGDSAAYFCASSPPGEGYTFGSGTRLTVV.

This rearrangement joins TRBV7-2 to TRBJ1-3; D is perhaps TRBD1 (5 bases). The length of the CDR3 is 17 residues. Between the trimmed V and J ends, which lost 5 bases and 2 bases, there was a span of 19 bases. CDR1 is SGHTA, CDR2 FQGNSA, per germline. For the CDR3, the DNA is TGTGCCAGCAGCCACAGGACGGAGTTAGGTACTGGAAACACCATATATTTT. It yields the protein CASSHRTELGTGNTIYF.

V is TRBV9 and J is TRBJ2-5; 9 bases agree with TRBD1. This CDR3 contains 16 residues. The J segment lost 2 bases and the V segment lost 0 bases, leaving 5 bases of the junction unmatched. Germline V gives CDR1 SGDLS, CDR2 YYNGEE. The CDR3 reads CASSVGTGVKQETQYF. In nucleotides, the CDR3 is TGTGCCAGCAGCGTAGGGACAGGGGTAAAACAAGAGACCCAGTACTTC. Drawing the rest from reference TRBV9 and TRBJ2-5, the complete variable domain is DSGVTQTPKHLITATGQRVTLRCSPRSGDLSVYWYQQSLDQGLQFLIQYYNGEERAKGNILERFSAQQFPDLHSELNLSSLELGDSALYFCASSVGTGVKQETQYFGPGTRLLVL.

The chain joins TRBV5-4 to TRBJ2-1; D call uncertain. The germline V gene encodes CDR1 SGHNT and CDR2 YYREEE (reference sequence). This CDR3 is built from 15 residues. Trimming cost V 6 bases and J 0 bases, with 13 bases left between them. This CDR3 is CASTLVTSSYNEQFF. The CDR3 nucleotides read TGTGCCAGCACCCTAGTAACGAGCTCCTACAATGAGCAGTTCTTC.

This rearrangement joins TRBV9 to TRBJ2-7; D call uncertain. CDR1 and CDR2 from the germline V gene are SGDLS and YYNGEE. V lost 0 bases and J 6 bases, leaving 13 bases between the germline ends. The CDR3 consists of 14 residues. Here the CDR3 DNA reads TGTGCCAGCAGCGTAGCCCCCCTCACGGGCGAGCAGTACTTC. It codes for CASSVAPLTGEQYF. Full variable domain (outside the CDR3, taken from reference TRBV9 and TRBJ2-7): DSGVTQTPKHLITATGQRVTLRCSPRSGDLSVYWYQQSLDQGLQFLIQYYNGEERAKGNILERFSAQQFPDLHSELNLSSLELGDSALYFCASSVAPLTGEQYFGPGTRLTVT.

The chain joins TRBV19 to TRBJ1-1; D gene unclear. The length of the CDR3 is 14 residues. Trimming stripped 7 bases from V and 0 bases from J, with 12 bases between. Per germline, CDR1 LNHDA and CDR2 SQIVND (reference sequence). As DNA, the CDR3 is TGTGCCAGTATTTCGAGCAGGTTGAACACTGAAGCTTTCTTT. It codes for CASISSRLNTEAFF.

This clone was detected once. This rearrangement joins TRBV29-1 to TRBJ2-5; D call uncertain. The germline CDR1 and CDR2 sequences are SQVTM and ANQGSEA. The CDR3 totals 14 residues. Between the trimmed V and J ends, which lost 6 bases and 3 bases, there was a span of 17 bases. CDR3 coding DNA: TGCAGCGTCCGCCGAAAACTGGCTAAAGAGACCCAGTACTTC. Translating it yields CSVRRKLAKETQYF.

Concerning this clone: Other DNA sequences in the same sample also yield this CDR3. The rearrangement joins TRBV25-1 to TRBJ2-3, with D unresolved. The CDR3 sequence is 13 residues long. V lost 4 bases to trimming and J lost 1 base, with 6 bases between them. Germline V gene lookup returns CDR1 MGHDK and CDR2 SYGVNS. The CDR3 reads CASSVTGTDTQYF. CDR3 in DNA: TGTGCCAGCAGTGTCACAGGCACAGATACGCAGTATTTT. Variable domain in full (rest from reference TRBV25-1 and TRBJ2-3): EADIYQTPRYLVIGTGKKITLECSQTMGHDKMYWYQQDPGMELHLIHYSYGVNSTEKGDLSSESTVSRIRTEHFPLTLESARPSHTSQYLCASSVTGTDTQYFGPGTRLTVL.

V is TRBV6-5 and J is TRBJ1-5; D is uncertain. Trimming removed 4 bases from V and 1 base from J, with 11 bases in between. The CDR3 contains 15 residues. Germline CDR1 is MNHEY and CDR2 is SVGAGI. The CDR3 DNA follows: TGTGCCAGCAGTTTGAGCACGGGGAGCAATCAGCCCCAGCATTTT. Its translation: CASSLSTGSNQPQHF.

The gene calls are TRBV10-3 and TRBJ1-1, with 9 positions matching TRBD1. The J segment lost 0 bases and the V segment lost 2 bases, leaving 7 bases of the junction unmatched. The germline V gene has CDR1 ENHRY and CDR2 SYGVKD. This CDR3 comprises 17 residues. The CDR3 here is CAISEPPGQGMNTEAFF. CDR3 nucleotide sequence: TGTGCCATCAGTGAGCCCCCGGGACAGGGTATGAACACTGAAGCTTTCTTT.

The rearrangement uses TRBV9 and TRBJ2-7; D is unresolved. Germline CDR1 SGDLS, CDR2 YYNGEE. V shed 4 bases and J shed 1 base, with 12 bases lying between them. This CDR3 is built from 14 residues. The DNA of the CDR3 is TGTGCCAGCAGCATCGGGCCATCTTCCTACGAGCAGTACTTC. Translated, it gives CASSIGPSSYEQYF.

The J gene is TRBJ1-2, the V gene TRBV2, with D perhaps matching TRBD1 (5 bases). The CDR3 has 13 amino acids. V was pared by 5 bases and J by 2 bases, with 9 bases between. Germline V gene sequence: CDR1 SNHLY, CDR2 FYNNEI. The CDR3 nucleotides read TGTGCCAGCAGTTTACAGGTGAACTATGGCTACACCTTC. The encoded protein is CASSLQVNYGYTF.

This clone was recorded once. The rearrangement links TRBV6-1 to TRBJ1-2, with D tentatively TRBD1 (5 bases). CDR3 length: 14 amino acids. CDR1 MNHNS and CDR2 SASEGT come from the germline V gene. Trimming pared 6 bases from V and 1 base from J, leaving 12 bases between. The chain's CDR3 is CASRAGHHNYGYTF. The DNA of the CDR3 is TGTGCCAGCAGGGCAGGACATCATAACTATGGCTACACCTTC.

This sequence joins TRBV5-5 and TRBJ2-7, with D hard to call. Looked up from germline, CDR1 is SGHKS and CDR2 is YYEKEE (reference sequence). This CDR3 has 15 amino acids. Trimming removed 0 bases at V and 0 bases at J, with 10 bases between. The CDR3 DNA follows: TGTGCCAGCAGCTTGGTTCCGGGTCCCTCCTACGAGCAGTACTTC. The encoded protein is CASSLVPGPSYEQYF.

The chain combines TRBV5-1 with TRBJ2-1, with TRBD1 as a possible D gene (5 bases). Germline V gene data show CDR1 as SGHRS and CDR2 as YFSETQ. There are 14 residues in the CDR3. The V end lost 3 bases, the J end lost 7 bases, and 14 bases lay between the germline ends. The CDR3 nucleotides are TGCGCCAGCAGCTCAGGGCCTGAACGGAATGAGCAGTTCTTC. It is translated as CASSSGPERNEQFF.

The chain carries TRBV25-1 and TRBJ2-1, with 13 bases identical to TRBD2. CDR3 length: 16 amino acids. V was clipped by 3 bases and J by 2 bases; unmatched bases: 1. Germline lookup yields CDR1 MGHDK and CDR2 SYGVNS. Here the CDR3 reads CASSDTSGRAYNEQFF. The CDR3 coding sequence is TGTGCCAGCAGTGATACTAGCGGGAGGGCCTACAATGAGCAGTTCTTC.

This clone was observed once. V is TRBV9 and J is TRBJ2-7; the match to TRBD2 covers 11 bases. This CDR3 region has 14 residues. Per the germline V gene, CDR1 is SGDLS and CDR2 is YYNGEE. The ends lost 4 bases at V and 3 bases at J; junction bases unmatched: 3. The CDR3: CASSSTSGGYEQYF. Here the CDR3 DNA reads TGTGCCAGCAGCTCTACTAGCGGGGGCTACGAGCAGTACTTC.

CDR3 amino acids: CASSSGPKFYEQYF. The DNA of the CDR3 is TGCGCCAGCAGCTCGGGACCCAAATTCTACGAGCAGTACTTC. This chain connects TRBV5-1 to TRBJ2-7, with D perhaps TRBD1 or TRBD2 (5 bases each). There are 14 residues in the CDR3. The germline gives CDR1 SGHRS, CDR2 YFSETQ. V was pared by 3 bases and J by 3 bases, with 13 bases between.